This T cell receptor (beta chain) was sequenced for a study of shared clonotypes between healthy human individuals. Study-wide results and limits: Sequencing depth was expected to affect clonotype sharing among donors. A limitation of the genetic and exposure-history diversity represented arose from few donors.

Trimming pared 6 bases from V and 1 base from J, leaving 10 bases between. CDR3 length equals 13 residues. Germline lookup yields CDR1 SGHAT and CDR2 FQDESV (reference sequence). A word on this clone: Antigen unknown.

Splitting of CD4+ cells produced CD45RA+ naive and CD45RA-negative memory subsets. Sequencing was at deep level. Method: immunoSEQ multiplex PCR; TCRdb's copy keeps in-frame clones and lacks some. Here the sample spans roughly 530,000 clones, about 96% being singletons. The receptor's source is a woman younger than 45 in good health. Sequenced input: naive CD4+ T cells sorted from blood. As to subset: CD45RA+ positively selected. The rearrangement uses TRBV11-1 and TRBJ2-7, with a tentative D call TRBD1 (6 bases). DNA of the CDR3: TGTGCCAGCAGTCTCGGACAGTCCTACGAGCAGTACTTC. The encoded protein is CASSLGQSYEQYF.